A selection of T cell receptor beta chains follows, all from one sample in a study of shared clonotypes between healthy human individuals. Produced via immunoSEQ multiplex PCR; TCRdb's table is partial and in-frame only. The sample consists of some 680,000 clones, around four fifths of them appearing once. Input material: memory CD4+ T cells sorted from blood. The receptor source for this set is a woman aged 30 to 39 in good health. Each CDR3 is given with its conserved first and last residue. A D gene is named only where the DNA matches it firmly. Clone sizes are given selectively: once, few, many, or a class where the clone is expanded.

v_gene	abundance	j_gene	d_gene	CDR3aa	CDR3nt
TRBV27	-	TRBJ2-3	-	CASSPGGHSTGSVTDTQYF	TGTGCCAGCAGTCCCGGGGGGCATAGCACCGGGAGCGTCACAGATACGCAGTATTTT
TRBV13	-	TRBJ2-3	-	CASSTATSGTPSTDTQYF	TGTGCCAGCAGCACAGCTACCTCCGGGACACCTAGCACAGATACGCAGTATTTT
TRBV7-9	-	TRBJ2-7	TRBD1	CASRLQGDSYEQYF	TGTGCCAGCAGGCTACAGGGGGACTCCTACGAGCAGTACTTC
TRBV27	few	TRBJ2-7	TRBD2	CASSRLAGGSSYEQYF	TGTGCCAGCAGCCGTCTAGCGGGAGGAAGCTCCTACGAGCAGTACTTC
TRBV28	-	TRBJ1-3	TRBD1	CASWDRPSGNTIYF	TGTGCCAGCTGGGACAGGCCCTCTGGAAACACCATATATTTT
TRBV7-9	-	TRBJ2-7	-	CASSRPTTGPKTYEQYF	TGTGCCAGCAGCCGCCCAACAACAGGGCCCAAAACCTACGAGCAGTACTTC
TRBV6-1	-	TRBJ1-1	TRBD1	CASSPGGTGRAFF	TGTGCCAGCAGTCCAGGGGGAACAGGCAGAGCTTTCTTT
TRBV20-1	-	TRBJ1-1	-	CSASRDTEAFF	TGCAGTGCTAGTAGGGACACTGAAGCTTTCTTT
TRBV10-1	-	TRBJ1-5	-	CASSYPLWPGASNQPQHF	TGCGCCAGCAGTTACCCTTTGTGGCCGGGGGCTAGCAATCAGCCCCAGCATTTT
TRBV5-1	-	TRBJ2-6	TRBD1	CATSPGQSNSGANVLTF	TGCGCCACCTCCCCGGGACAGAGTAACTCTGGGGCCAACGTCCTGACTTTC
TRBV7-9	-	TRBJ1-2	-	CASSITQGPLYGYTF	TGTGCCAGCAGTATTACGCAGGGGCCTCTTTATGGCTACACCTTC
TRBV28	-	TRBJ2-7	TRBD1	CASSPGQGTHEQYF	TGTGCCAGCAGTCCGGGACAGGGTACCCACGAGCAGTACTTC
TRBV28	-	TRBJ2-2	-	CASSLGPLANTGELFF	TGTGCCAGCAGTCTGGGACCCCTTGCGAACACCGGGGAGCTGTTTTTT
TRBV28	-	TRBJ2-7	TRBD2	CASSWASGFYEQYF	TGTGCCAGCAGTTGGGCTAGCGGATTCTACGAGCAGTACTTC
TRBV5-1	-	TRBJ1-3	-	CASSLGAWGNTIYF	TGCGCCAGCAGCTTAGGGGCCTGGGGAAACACCATATATTTT
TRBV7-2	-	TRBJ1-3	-	CASSLEGNTIYF	TGTGCCAGCAGCTTAGAGGGAAACACCATATATTTT
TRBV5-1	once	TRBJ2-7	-	CASTRLPGLYEQYF	TGCGCCAGCACCCGACTCCCCGGATTATACGAGCAGTACTTC
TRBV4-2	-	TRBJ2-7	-	CASSQDSNIFYEQYF	TGTGCCAGCAGCCAAGATTCTAACATCTTCTACGAGCAGTACTTC
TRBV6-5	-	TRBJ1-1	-	CASSYDKPNTGAFF	TGTGCCAGCAGTTACGACAAACCGAACACTGGAGCTTTCTTT
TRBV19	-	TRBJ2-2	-	CASNPTGNTGELFF	TGTGCCAGCAACCCTACAGGGAACACCGGGGAGCTGTTTTTT
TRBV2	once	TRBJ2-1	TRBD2	CASCGGRAGVDEQFF	TGTGCCAGCTGTGGCGGGAGGGCCGGGGTTGATGAGCAGTTCTTC
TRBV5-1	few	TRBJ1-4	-	CASSLGSLESNEKLFF	TGCGCCAGCAGCTTGGGCAGTCTAGAGTCTAATGAAAAACTGTTTTTT
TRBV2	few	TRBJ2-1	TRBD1	CAGGGQGDNEQFF	TGTGCCGGCGGGGGACAGGGGGATAATGAGCAGTTCTTC
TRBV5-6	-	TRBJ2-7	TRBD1	CASSLYRTGGVYEQYF	TGTGCCAGCAGCTTGTACCGGACAGGGGGCGTCTACGAGCAGTACTTC
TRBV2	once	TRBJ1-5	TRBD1	CASSRTGGQGNQPQHF	TGTGCCAGCAGTAGGACAGGGGGCCAGGGCAATCAGCCCCAGCATTTT
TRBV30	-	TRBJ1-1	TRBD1	CAWMPGGWNTEAFF	TGTGCCTGGATGCCAGGGGGGTGGAACACTGAAGCTTTCTTT
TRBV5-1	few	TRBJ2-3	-	CASSFGQTDTQYF	TGCGCCAGCAGCTTCGGTCAAACAGATACGCAGTATTTT
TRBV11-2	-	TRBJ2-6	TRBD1	CASSSGTGAGANVLTF	TGTGCCAGCAGCTCCGGGACAGGGGCTGGGGCCAACGTCCTGACTTTC
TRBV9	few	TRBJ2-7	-	CASSVGDSSYEQYF	TGTGCCAGCAGCGTAGGTGACAGCTCCTACGAGCAGTACTTC
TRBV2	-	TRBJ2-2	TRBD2	CASKLADTGELFF	TGTGCCAGCAAACTAGCGGATACCGGGGAGCTGTTTTTT
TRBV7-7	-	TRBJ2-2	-	CASSLSRAPGELFF	TGTGCCAGCAGCTTAAGTAGGGCCCCCGGGGAGCTGTTTTTT
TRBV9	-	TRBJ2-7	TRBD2	CASSTSPGLGSEQYF	TGTGCCAGCAGCACCTCACCGGGACTAGGATCCGAGCAGTACTTC
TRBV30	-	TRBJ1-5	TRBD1	CAWNLGTGNQPQHF	TGTGCCTGGAACCTTGGGACAGGAAATCAGCCCCAGCATTTT
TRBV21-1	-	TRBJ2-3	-	CASSKRGSSSSTDTQYF	TGTGCCAGCAGCAAAAGGGGTTCTAGCAGTAGCACAGATACGCAGTATTTT
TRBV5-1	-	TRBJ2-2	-	CASSPFSTGPTGELFF	TGCGCCAGCAGCCCCTTTTCGACAGGCCCCACCGGGGAGCTGTTTTTT
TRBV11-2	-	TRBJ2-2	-	CASSATHDTGELFF	TGTGCCAGCAGCGCCACCCACGACACCGGGGAGCTGTTTTTT
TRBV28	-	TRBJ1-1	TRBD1	CASSLGGQGSPEAFF	TGTGCCAGCAGTTTAGGGGGACAGGGATCCCCTGAAGCTTTCTTT
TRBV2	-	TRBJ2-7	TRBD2	CASSPFAGGLGEQYF	TGTGCCAGCAGTCCTTTTGCGGGAGGGTTGGGGGAGCAGTACTTC
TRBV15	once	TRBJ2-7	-	CATSRDHGNSYEQYF	TGTGCCACCAGCAGAGATCATGGGAACTCCTACGAGCAGTACTTC
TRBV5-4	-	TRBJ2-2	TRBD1	CASSLGGQGSTGELFF	TGTGCCAGCAGCTTGGGCGGACAGGGGTCCACCGGGGAGCTGTTTTTT
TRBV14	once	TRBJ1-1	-	CASSQDTRSTEAFF	TGTGCCAGCAGCCAAGATACGCGAAGCACTGAAGCTTTCTTT
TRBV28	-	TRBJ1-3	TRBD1	CASRTGHGNTIYF	TGTGCCAGCAGGACAGGGCACGGAAACACCATATATTTT
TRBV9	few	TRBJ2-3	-	CASSVGPGLYSTDTQYF	TGTGCCAGCAGCGTAGGTCCGGGACTGTACAGCACAGATACGCAGTATTTT
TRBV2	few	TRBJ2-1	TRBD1	CASSGTGTGRYNEQFF	TGTGCCAGCAGTGGGACCGGGACAGGGCGGTACAATGAGCAGTTCTTC
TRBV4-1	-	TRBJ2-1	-	CASSQDVTSSYNEQFF	TGCGCCAGCAGCCAAGATGTGACGAGCTCCTACAATGAGCAGTTCTTC
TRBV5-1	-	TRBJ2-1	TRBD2	CASSLLASENDEQFF	TGCGCCAGCAGCTTACTAGCGTCAGAGAACGATGAGCAGTTCTTC
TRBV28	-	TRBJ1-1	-	CASSPIPRRRSNTEAFF	TGTGCCAGCAGTCCTATTCCCCGCCGCAGATCGAACACTGAAGCTTTCTTT